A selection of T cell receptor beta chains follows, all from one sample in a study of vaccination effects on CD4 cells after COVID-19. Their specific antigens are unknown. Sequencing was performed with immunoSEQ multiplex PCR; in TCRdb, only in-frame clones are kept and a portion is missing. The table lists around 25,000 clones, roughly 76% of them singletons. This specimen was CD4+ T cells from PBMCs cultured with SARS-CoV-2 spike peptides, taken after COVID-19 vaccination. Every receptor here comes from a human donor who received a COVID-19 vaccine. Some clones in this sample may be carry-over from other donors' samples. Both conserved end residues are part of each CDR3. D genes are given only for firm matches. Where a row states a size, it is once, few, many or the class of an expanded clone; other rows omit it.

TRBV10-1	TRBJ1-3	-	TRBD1	TGCGCCAGCAGCCTCCCGGACAGGTCTGGAAACACCATATATTTT	CASSLPDRSGNTIYF
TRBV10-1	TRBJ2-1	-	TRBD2	TGCGCCAGCAGTGATGGGAATAGCGGGGGCAATGAGCAGTTCTTC	CASSDGNSGGNEQFF
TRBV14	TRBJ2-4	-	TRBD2	TGTGCCAGCAGCCAAGATCCGGCGGGAGGGACCAAAAACATTCAGTACTTC	CASSQDPAGGTKNIQYF
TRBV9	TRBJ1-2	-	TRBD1	TGTGCCAGCAGCGTAGGGGAGGGGACAGCTAACTATGGCTACACCTTC	CASSVGEGTANYGYTF
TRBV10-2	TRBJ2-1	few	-	TGCGCCAGCAGTGGGACTGTGAGGCAGTTCTTC	CASSGTVRQFF
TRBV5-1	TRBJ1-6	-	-	TGCGCCAGCAGCTTGGATGGGGGACGGAATAATTCACCCCTCCACTTT	CASSLDGGRNNSPLHF
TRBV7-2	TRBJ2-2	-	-	TGTGCCAGCTCCAGAGGGCAGCCCGCGAACACCGGGGAGCTGTTTTTT	CASSRGQPANTGELFF
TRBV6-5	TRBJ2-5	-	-	TGTGCCAGCACTCGACAGTTGTACCAAGAGACCCAGTACTTC	CASTRQLYQETQYF
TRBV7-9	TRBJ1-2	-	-	TGTGCCAGCAGCTTAGCGCAGGGCCAGGGAGCCTACACCTTC	CASSLAQGQGAYTF
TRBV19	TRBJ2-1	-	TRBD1	TGTGCCAGTAGTCTGGGACAGCCACCCTACAATGAGCAGTTCTTC	CASSLGQPPYNEQFF
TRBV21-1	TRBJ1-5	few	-	TGTGCCAGCAGCAGGGGACGGGGAATTCTTAGCAATCAGCCCCAGCATTTT	CASSRGRGILSNQPQHF
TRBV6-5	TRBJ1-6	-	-	TGTGCCAGCATTTTTAGGGCGCAAAATTCACCCCTCCACTTT	CASIFRAQNSPLHF
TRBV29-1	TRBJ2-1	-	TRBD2	TGCAGCGTTGATACTAGCGGGGGCTACAATGAGCAGTTCTTC	CSVDTSGGYNEQFF
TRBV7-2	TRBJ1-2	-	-	TGTGCCAGCAGGGCTGGGAAGAACTATGGCTACACCTTC	CASRAGKNYGYTF
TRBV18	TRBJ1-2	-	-	TGTGCCAGCTCACCAAGCCAGAACTATGGCTACACCTTC	CASSPSQNYGYTF
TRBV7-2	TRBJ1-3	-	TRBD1	TGTGCCAGCAGCCCGAAACAGGGGATCTCTGGAAACACCATATATTTT	CASSPKQGISGNTIYF
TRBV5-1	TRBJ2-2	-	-	TGCGCCAGCAGCTTGGACAGGGCTGGGAGCACCGGGGAGCTGTTTTTT	CASSLDRAGSTGELFF
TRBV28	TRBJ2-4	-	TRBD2	TGTGCCAGCAGTTTATATAGCGGGGGGGCGTTTACCAAAAACATTCAGTACTTC	CASSLYSGGAFTKNIQYF
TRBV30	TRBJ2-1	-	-	TGTGCCGGGACTCTGTCAGGGACCTTCAATGAGCAGTTCTTC	CAGTLSGTFNEQFF
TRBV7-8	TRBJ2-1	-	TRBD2	TGTGCCAGCAGCTCCAGTTGGACTAGCGGGGGGGCCTACAATGAGCAGTTCTTC	CASSSSWTSGGAYNEQFF
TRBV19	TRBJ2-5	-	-	TGTGCCAGTAGTATTTCCCAAGAGACCCAGTACTTC	CASSISQETQYF
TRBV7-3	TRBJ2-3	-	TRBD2	TGTGCCAGCAGCCTCGGGGGGACCACAGATACGCAGTATTTT	CASSLGGTTDTQYF
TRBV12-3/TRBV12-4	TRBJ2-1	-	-	TGTGCCAGCAGTCCGGGAAAGGAGCAGTTCTTC	CASSPGKEQFF
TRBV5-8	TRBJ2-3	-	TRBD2	TGTGCCAGTCCTACTAGCGGGGGCGCAGATACGCAGTATTTT	CASPTSGGADTQYF
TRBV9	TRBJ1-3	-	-	TGTGCCAGCAGCGGGGGGGGCTGGGTTTCTGGAAACACCATATATTTT	CASSGGGWVSGNTIYF
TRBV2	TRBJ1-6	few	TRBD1	TGTGCCAAAGGACAGGGGGCGGATTCACCCCTCCACTTT	CAKGQGADSPLHF
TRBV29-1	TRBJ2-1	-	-	TGCAGCGTTGTTGGAAGCTTAGACTACAATGAGCAGTTCTTC	CSVVGSLDYNEQFF
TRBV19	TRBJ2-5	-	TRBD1	TGTGCCAGTAGTATATTCAGGGGGGAGACCCAGTACTTC	CASSIFRGETQYF
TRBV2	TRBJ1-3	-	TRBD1	TGTGCCAGCCGGACAGGCTTCTCTGGAAACACCATATATTTT	CASRTGFSGNTIYF
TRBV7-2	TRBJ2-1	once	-	TGTGCCAGCAGCTCCTTCTACAATGAGCAGTTCTTC	CASSSFYNEQFF
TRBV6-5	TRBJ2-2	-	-	TGTGCCAGCAGTTACTCCGGGTTGGGGACCGGGGAGCTGTTTTTT	CASSYSGLGTGELFF
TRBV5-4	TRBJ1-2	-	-	TGTGCCACCGGTGGGGAGGTACGTCGCGGCTACACCTTC	CATGGEVRRGYTF
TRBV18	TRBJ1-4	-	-	TGTGCCAGCTCACAGGGACTCTCACGGATGGCAACTAATGAAAAACTGTTTTTT	CASSQGLSRMATNEKLFF
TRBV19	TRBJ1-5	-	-	TGTGCCAGTAGTCCCGATAATAATCAGCCCCAGCATTTT	CASSPDNNQPQHF
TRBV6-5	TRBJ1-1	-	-	TGTGCCACCCTGGGGACACTGAACACTGAAGCTTTCTTT	CATLGTLNTEAFF
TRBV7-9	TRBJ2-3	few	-	TGTGCCAGCAGTGTGGTATCGGTTGCTAGCACAGATACGCAGTATTTT	CASSVVSVASTDTQYF
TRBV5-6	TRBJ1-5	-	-	TGTGCCAGCAGCTTGGCGGGGGCCAGGGATAGCAATCAGCCCCAGCATTTT	CASSLAGARDSNQPQHF
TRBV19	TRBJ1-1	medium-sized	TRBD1	TGTGCCAGTAGTAAGGGCCCGGGACAGGCTACGAACACTGAAGCTTTCTTT	CASSKGPGQATNTEAFF
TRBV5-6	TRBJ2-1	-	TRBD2	TGTGCCAGCAGCATGGGGGCTAGCGGGTCAATTGCACAAAACAATGAGCAGTTCTTC	CASSMGASGSIAQNNEQFF
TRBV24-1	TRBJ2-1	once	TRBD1	TGTGCCACCAGTGACCCCAACCGAGGACAGGGATATCACAATGAGCAGTTCTTC	CATSDPNRGQGYHNEQFF
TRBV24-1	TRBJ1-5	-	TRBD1	TGTGCCACCAGTGATTTGCAGGGGGGTGATCAGCCCCAGCATTTT	CATSDLQGGDQPQHF
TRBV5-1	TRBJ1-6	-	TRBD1	TGCGCCAGCAGCTCCGGGACAGGGGGCGCAGATTCACCCCTCCACTTT	CASSSGTGGADSPLHF
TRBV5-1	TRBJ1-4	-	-	TGCGCCAGCAGCTTGGTGAATGAAAAACTGTTTTTT	CASSLVNEKLFF
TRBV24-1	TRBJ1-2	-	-	TGTGCCACCAGTGGAACAGGGTATTCTGGCTACACCTTC	CATSGTGYSGYTF
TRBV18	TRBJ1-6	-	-	TGTGCCAGCTCACCAGCAAGGAGTGATTCACCCCTCCACTTT	CASSPARSDSPLHF
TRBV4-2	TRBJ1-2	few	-	TGTGCCAGCAGCCACGGGCTCAACTATGGCTACACCTTC	CASSHGLNYGYTF
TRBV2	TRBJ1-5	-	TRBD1	TGTGCCAGCAGTCCCGACAGGGGCGATCAGCCCCAGCATTTT	CASSPDRGDQPQHF
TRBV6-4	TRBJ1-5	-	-	TGTGCCAGCAGTGCCATCGGGACACTCAATCAGCCCCAGCATTTT	CASSAIGTLNQPQHF
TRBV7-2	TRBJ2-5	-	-	TGTGCCAGCAGCTTAGGGACAGCCAGGGAGACCCAGTACTTC	CASSLGTARETQYF
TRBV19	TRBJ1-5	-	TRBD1	TGTGCCAGTAGTATAGGCTTAGACAGGGGGAAAAATCAGCCCCAGCATTTT	CASSIGLDRGKNQPQHF
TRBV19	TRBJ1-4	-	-	TGTGCCAGTAGTACACCACAGGGTCCGTCTGACCTTAATGAAAAACTGTTTTTT	CASSTPQGPSDLNEKLFF